This is a list of T cell receptor beta chains from one sample in a study of blood T cells in healthy people across ages. MiXCR, run by TCRdb on the 5' RACE reads, gives a single entry per CDR3 protein. The sample holds roughly 860,000 distinct CDR3 sequences, approximately 65% seen once. Specimen: blood. The receptors were sampled from a man younger than 40 in good health. Each CDR3 is given with its conserved first and last residue. The D gene is left open where the match is weak. The size of a clone is reported for some rows only, either as once, few or many, or as a class for expanded clones.

j_call d_call clone_size v_call cdr3_aa cdr3_nt
TRBJ2-5 TRBD1 NA TRBV27 CASSSTGVAETQYF TGTGCCAGCAGTTCGACAGGGGTAGCAGAGACCCAGTACTTC
TRBJ2-7 NA NA TRBV25-1 CASRDFYEQYF TGTGCCAGCCGTGATTTTTACGAGCAGTACTTC
TRBJ2-3 NA NA TRBV24-1 CATSGTELSTDTQYF TGTGCCACCAGTGGAACGGAGCTTAGCACAGATACGCAGTATTTT
TRBJ2-2 NA NA TRBV10-3 CATFVVGGENTGELFF TGTGCCACCTTCGTGGTTGGGGGTGAGAACACCGGGGAGCTGTTTTTT
TRBJ1-1 NA once TRBV29-1 CSVWSGTEAFF TGCAGCGTGTGGTCGGGCACTGAAGCTTTCTTT
TRBJ2-1 TRBD2 once TRBV5-1 CASSRTSGDYNEQFF TGCGCCAGCAGTCGGACTAGCGGAGACTACAATGAGCAGTTCTTC
TRBJ2-1 NA once TRBV20-1 CSARNFVGGLEQFF TGCAGTGCTAGGAATTTTGTGGGGGGATTAGAGCAGTTCTTC
TRBJ2-7 NA NA TRBV7-9 CASSPPGFNEQYF TGTGCCAGCAGCCCGCCGGGGTTCAACGAGCAGTACTTC
TRBJ2-3 NA NA TRBV6-4 CASSDSGLMGDTQYF TGTGCCAGCAGTGACTCAGGACTCATGGGGGATACGCAGTATTTT
TRBJ2-7 NA NA TRBV2 CASSGEDRPYEQYF TGTGCCAGCAGTGGGGAGGACCGCCCCTACGAGCAGTACTTC
TRBJ2-2 TRBD1 NA TRBV20-1 CSTKGQGADTGELFF TGCAGTACGAAGGGACAGGGGGCGGACACCGGGGAGCTGTTTTTT
TRBJ2-5 TRBD2 NA TRBV7-9 CASSPRTSGEETQYF TGTGCCAGCAGCCCCAGGACTAGCGGGGAAGAGACCCAGTACTTC
TRBJ2-5 NA NA TRBV20-1 CSAPDGGETQYF TGCAGTGCTCCGGACGGGGGAGAGACCCAGTACTTC
TRBJ2-1 TRBD2 few TRBV5-1 CASSFDGRDDNEQFF TGCGCCAGCAGCTTCGACGGGAGGGACGACAATGAGCAGTTCTTC
TRBJ2-7 TRBD1 NA TRBV2 CASTSQGGWHEQYF TGTGCCAGCACCTCACAGGGGGGTTGGCACGAGCAGTACTTC
TRBJ2-6 NA NA TRBV28 CASCLVGAGANVLTF TGTGCCAGCTGTTTGGTCGGGGCCGGGGCCAACGTCCTGACTTTC
TRBJ2-5 TRBD2 once TRBV28 CASSLTSDGLAGYLQETQYF TGTGCCAGCAGTTTGACGTCAGACGGACTAGCGGGGTACTTACAAGAGACCCAGTACTTC
TRBJ2-4 TRBD1 NA TRBV27 CASSDRGNIQYF TGTGCCAGCAGCGACAGGGGAAACATTCAGTACTTC
TRBJ1-6 NA few TRBV20-1 CSAPLPGSDSPLHF TGCAGTGCTCCCCTCCCCGGGTCCGACTCACCCCTCCACTTT
TRBJ2-7 TRBD1 few TRBV7-2 CASSTGTGYEQYF TGTGCCAGCAGCACCGGGACAGGGTACGAGCAGTACTTC
TRBJ2-7 NA NA TRBV6-6 CASSYSFHEQYF TGTGCCAGCAGTTACTCGTTCCACGAGCAGTACTTC
TRBJ2-3 TRBD2 NA TRBV6-1 CASSISPTGRGTDTQYF TGTGCCAGCAGTATATCCCCTACCGGGCGGGGGACAGATACGCAGTATTTT
TRBJ2-5 NA NA TRBV7-2 CAGSPAGKTQYF TGTGCCGGCAGCCCGGCGGGGAAGACCCAGTACTTC
TRBJ2-3 NA few TRBV7-2 CASSAQIGDIDTQYF TGTGCCAGCAGCGCCCAGATTGGGGACATCGACACGCAGTATTTT
TRBJ2-1 NA few TRBV29-1 CSVEGTDTNYNEQFF TGCAGCGTTGAAGGTACGGACACAAACTACAATGAGCAGTTCTTC
TRBJ2-5 NA NA TRBV7-2 CASSRNGGVGETQYF TGTGCCAGCAGCCGAAACGGAGGGGTTGGAGAGACCCAGTACTTC
TRBJ1-6 TRBD1 few TRBV7-3 CASSLDRVNSPLHF TGTGCCAGCAGCTTAGACAGGGTGAATTCACCCCTCCACTTT
TRBJ1-2 NA NA TRBV10-3 CAISESGGARYGYTF TGTGCCATCAGTGAGTCAGGGGGGGCTCGTTATGGCTACACCTTC
TRBJ2-5 NA once TRBV6-2/TRBV6-3 CASTENEFQETQYF TGTGCCAGCACCGAGAACGAGTTCCAAGAGACCCAGTACTTC
TRBJ2-4 TRBD1 NA TRBV6-2/TRBV6-3 CASSSRQGMDIQYF TGTGCCAGCAGTTCTCGACAGGGAATGGACATTCAGTACTTC
TRBJ2-7 TRBD1 few TRBV7-2 CASNAGTVPYEQYF TGTGCCAGCAACGCCGGGACAGTCCCCTACGAGCAGTACTTC
TRBJ2-5 TRBD2 few TRBV6-6 CASQVMGGPVETQYF TGTGCCAGCCAAGTTATGGGAGGGCCGGTAGAGACCCAGTACTTC
TRBJ1-2 NA NA TRBV24-1 CATRDSLYGYTF TGTGCCACCAGAGACAGTCTCTATGGCTACACCTTC
TRBJ1-3 NA few TRBV12-3/TRBV12-4 CASSLGGGSGNTIYF TGTGCCAGCAGTTTAGGGGGGGGTTCAGGAAACACCATATATTTT
TRBJ1-6 TRBD1 NA TRBV27 CASSAEGAGNSPLHF TGTGCCAGCAGTGCCGAGGGGGCGGGAAATTCACCCCTCCACTTT
TRBJ1-4 NA NA TRBV20-1 CSAAEGLDEKLFF TGCAGTGCAGCAGAGGGGCTGGATGAAAAACTGTTTTTT
TRBJ2-7 NA NA TRBV9 CASNPHRGEQYF TGTGCCAGCAACCCTCACCGCGGAGAGCAGTACTTC
TRBJ1-1 TRBD1 NA TRBV28 CASSLTGVGGTEAFF TGTGCCAGCAGTTTAACAGGGGTAGGGGGCACTGAAGCTTTCTTT
TRBJ2-1 TRBD2 NA TRBV7-3 CASSLGLAGGQGEQFF TGTGCCAGCAGCTTAGGACTAGCGGGGGGGCAGGGTGAGCAGTTCTTC
TRBJ2-5 TRBD1 few TRBV10-3 CAISEDYRGQETQYF TGTGCCATCAGTGAGGACTACAGGGGCCAAGAGACCCAGTACTTC
TRBJ2-7 NA many TRBV20-1 CSAPHPTNYEQYF TGCAGTGCTCCTCACCCGACTAACTACGAGCAGTACTTC
TRBJ2-1 TRBD2 few TRBV15 CATRPGGIAGEYRNEQFF TGTGCCACCAGACCCGGTGGTATAGCGGGGGAGTACAGGAATGAGCAGTTCTTC
TRBJ2-6 NA NA TRBV7-2 CASSPTGWRGASVLTF TGTGCCAGCAGCCCAACAGGGTGGAGGGGGGCCAGCGTCCTGACTTTC
TRBJ1-5 TRBD1 few TRBV4-1 CASSQVGQGRNQPQHF TGCGCCAGCAGCCAAGTGGGACAGGGAAGGAATCAGCCCCAGCATTTT
TRBJ1-6 NA once TRBV6-2/TRBV6-3 CASSPAGQYSPLHF TGTGCCAGCAGCCCCGCGGGACAATATTCACCCCTCCACTTT
TRBJ2-5 NA NA TRBV7-2 CASSLELRGRETQYF TGTGCCAGCAGCTTAGAATTGCGAGGGAGGGAGACCCAGTACTTC
TRBJ1-2 NA once TRBV7-9 CASSGWTDLYGYTF TGTGCCAGCAGCGGTTGGACAGATCTCTATGGCTACACCTTC
TRBJ2-3 NA many TRBV7-3 CASSPRASTDTQYF TGTGCCAGCAGCCCCCGGGCGAGCACAGATACGCAGTATTTT
TRBJ2-7 NA NA TRBV27 CASSFGLVQYF TGTGCCAGCAGTTTCGGTCTAGTCCAGTACTTC
TRBJ2-1 NA NA TRBV7-3 CASSLTGGPHNEQFF TGTGCCAGCAGCTTAACGGGGGGGCCGCACAATGAGCAGTTCTTC
TRBJ2-5 NA NA TRBV12-3/TRBV12-4 CASSPPSSGPGGETQYF TGTGCCAGCAGTCCCCCGTCCTCTGGGCCCGGTGGCGAGACCCAGTACTTC
TRBJ2-1 TRBD2 NA TRBV27 CASSFTGGAGNEQFF TGTGCCAGCAGTTTTACGGGGGGGGCCGGAAATGAGCAGTTCTTC
TRBJ2-1 NA NA TRBV12-3/TRBV12-4 CASSWGDTRSYNEQFF TGTGCCAGCAGTTGGGGGGACACCCGCTCCTACAATGAGCAGTTCTTC
TRBJ2-1 NA NA TRBV6-5 CASSYSGSDEQFF TGTGCCAGCAGTTACTCGGGCTCCGATGAGCAGTTCTTC
TRBJ2-5 TRBD2 NA TRBV11-2 CASSLRTSGEETQYF TGTGCCAGCAGCTTGAGGACTAGCGGAGAAGAGACCCAGTACTTC
TRBJ2-3 NA once TRBV28 CASTYRNTDTQYF TGTGCCAGCACCTACAGGAACACAGATACGCAGTATTTT
TRBJ2-2 NA once TRBV6-2/TRBV6-3 CASSYVTRTGELFF TGTGCCAGCAGTTACGTTACTAGGACCGGGGAGCTGTTTTTT
TRBJ2-3 NA NA TRBV10-3 CAISEAGSMTDTQYF TGTGCCATCAGTGAAGCGGGTTCTATGACAGATACGCAGTATTTT
TRBJ2-5 TRBD2 few TRBV7-2 CASSSRTSGYQETQYF TGTGCCAGCAGCTCCCGGACTAGCGGGTACCAAGAGACCCAGTACTTC
TRBJ2-1 TRBD1 many TRBV29-1 CSVDPDRGPHEQFF TGCAGCGTTGACCCTGACAGGGGGCCGCATGAGCAGTTCTTC